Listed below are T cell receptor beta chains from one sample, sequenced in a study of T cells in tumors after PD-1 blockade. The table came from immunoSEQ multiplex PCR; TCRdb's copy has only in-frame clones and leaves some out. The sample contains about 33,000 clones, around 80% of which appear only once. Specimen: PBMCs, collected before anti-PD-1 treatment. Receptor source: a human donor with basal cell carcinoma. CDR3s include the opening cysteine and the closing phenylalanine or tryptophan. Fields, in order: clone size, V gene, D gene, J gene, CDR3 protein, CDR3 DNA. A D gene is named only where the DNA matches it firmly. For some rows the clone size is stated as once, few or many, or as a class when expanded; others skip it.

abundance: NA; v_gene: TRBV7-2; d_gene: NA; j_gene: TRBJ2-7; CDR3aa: CASSRRGKIYEQYF; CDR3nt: TGTGCCAGCAGCAGACGGGGGAAGATTTACGAGCAGTACTTC
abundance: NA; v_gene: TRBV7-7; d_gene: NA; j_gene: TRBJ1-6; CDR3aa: CACVLRDTYNSPLHF; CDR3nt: TGTGCCTGCGTCCTCCGGGACACTTATAATTCACCCCTCCACTTT
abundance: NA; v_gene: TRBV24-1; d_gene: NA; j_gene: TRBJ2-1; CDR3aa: CATSEGVQRLPEQFF; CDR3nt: TGTGCCACCAGTGAAGGGGTTCAGCGGTTGCCTGAGCAGTTCTTC
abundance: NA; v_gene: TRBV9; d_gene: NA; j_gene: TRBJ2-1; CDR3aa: CASSPRESSYNEQFF; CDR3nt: TGTGCCAGCAGCCCTAGGGAAAGCTCCTACAATGAGCAGTTCTTC
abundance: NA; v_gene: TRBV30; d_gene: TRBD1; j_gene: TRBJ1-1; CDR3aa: CAWEGTAEAFF; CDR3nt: TGTGCCTGGGAGGGGACAGCAGAAGCTTTCTTT
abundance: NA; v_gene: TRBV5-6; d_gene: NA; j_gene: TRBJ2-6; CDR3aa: CASSLYSGANVLTF; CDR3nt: TGTGCCAGCAGCTTGTACTCTGGGGCCAACGTCCTGACTTTC
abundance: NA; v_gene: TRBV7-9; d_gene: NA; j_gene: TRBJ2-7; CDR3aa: CASSLNLEKQYF; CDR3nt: TGTGCCAGCAGCTTAAATTTGGAGAAGCAGTACTTC
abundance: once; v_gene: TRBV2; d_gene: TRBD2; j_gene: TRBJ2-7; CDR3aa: CASGGLADYEQYF; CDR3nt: TGTGCCAGCGGGGGACTAGCGGACTACGAGCAGTACTTC
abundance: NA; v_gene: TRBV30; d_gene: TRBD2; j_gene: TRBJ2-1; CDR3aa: CAWSRRTSQRNEQFF; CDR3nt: TGTGCCTGGAGTCGAAGGACTAGCCAACGGAATGAGCAGTTCTTC
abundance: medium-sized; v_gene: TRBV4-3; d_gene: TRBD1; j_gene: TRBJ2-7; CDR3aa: CASSQDWGQIYEQYF; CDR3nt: TGCGCCAGCAGCCAAGATTGGGGACAGATCTACGAGCAGTACTTC
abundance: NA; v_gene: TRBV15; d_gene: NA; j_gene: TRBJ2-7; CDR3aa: CATSRDSPSSYEQYF; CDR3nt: TGTGCCACCAGCAGAGACTCGCCAAGCTCCTACGAGCAGTACTTC
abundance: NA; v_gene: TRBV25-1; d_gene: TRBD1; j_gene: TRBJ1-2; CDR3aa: CASKGTGGEFRYGYTF; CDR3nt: TGTGCCAGCAAGGGGACAGGGGGCGAGTTTCGCTATGGCTACACCTTC
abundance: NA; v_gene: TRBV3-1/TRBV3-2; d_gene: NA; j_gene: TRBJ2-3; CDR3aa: CASSQSRAGTDTQYF; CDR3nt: TGTGCCAGCAGCCAATCCCGGGCTGGCACAGATACGCAGTATTTT
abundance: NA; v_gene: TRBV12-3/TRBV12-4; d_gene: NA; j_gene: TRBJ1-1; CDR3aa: CASSDARSPEAFF; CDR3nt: TGTGCCAGCTCAGATGCCCGGAGCCCTGAAGCTTTCTTT
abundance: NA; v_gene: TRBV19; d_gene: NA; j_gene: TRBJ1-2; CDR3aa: CASSQGSWVNYGYTF; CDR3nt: TGTGCCAGTTCTCAGGGATCATGGGTGAACTATGGCTACACCTTC
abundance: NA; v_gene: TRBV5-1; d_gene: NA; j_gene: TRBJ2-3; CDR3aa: CASSSSGTRGDTQYF; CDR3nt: TGCGCCAGCAGCTCCTCCGGGACGAGGGGTGATACGCAGTATTTT
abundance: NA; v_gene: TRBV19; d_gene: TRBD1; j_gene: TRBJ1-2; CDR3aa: CASIPPKGGAVTF; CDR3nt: TGTGCCAGTATCCCTCCCAAAGGGGGCGCGGTCACCTTC
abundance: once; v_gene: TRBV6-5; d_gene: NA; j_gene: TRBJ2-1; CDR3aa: CASSYTRSSYNEQFF; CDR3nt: TGTGCCAGCAGTTACACCAGGAGCTCCTACAATGAGCAGTTCTTC
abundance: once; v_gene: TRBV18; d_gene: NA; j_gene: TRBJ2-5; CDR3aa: CASSPRTDQETQYF; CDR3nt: TGTGCCAGCTCACCACGGACAGACCAAGAGACCCAGTACTTC
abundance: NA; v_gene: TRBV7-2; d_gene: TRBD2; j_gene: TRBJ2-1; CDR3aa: CASTPLRGTSGTDEQFF; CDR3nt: TGTGCCAGCACCCCACTTCGAGGGACTAGCGGGACCGATGAGCAGTTCTTC
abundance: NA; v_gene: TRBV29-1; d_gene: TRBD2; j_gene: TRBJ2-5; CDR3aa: CSVAPSGSRETQYF; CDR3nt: TGCAGCGTTGCCCCTAGCGGGAGTCGGGAGACCCAGTACTTC
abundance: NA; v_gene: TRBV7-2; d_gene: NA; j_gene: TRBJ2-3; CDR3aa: CASSHSLGTDTQYF; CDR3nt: TGTGCCAGCAGCCACAGTTTAGGGACAGATACGCAGTATTTT
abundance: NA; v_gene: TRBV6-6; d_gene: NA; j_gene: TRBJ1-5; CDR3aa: CASSYGDNQPQHF; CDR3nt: TGTGCCAGCAGCTATGGTGATAATCAGCCCCAGCATTTT
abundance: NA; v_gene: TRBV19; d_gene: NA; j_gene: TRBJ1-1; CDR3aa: CASSIASTGLNTEAFF; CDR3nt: TGTGCCAGTAGTATAGCCTCCACAGGGTTGAACACTGAAGCTTTCTTT
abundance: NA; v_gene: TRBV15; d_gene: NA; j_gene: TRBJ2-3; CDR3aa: CATSRALGGSTLTDTQYF; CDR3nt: TGTGCCACCAGCAGAGCGCTCGGTGGGAGTACCCTCACAGATACGCAGTATTTT
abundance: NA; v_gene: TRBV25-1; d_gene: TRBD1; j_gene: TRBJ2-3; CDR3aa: CASNTKGRGPDTQYF; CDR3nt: TGTGCCAGCAACACTAAAGGAAGGGGGCCAGATACGCAGTATTTT